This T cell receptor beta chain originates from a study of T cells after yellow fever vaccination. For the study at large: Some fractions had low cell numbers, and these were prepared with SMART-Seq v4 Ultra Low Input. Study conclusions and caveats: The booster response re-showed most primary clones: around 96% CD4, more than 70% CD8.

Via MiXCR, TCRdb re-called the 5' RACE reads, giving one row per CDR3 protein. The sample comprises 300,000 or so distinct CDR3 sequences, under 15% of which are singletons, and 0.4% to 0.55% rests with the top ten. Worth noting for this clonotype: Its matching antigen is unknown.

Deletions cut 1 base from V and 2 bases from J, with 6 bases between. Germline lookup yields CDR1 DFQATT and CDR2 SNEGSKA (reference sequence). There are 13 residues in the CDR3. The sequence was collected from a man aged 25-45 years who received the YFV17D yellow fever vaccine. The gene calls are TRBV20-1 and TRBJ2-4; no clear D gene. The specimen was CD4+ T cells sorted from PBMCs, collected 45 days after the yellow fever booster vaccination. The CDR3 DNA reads TGCAGTGCTAGAGTCCAGTCCAAAAACATTCAGTACTTC. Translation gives CSARVQSKNIQYF.